The next 27 T cell receptor beta chains were all read from a single sample in a study of blood T cell repertoires in COVID-19. Sequencing was performed with immunoSEQ multiplex PCR; in TCRdb, only in-frame clones are kept and a portion is missing. The table has approximately 100,000 clones, 82% seen once. Specimen: peripheral blood. The receptor source for this set is a man aged 65-85 years with acute or convalescent COVID-19.

This rearrangement joins TRBV2 to TRBJ1-2; D is unresolved. The length of the CDR3 is 13 residues. V was shortened by 6 bases and J by 1 base, with 9 bases between the two germline ends. Germline assignment: CDR1 SNHLY and CDR2 FYNNEI. The CDR3 nucleotides are TGTGCCAGCAGAGAACGGGTTAACTATGGCTACACCTTC. Translation: CASRERVNYGYTF.

The J gene is TRBJ2-5, the V gene TRBV6-5; TRBD1 aligns across 11 bases. CDR1 is MNHEY and CDR2 is SVGAGI in the germline V gene. Trimming at V came to 0 bases and at J to 4 bases, leaving 1 base not matched to a gene. This CDR3 contains 15 residues. The CDR3 spells CASSYSGTGGETQYF. Here the CDR3 DNA reads TGTGCCAGCAGTTACTCTGGGACAGGGGGAGAGACCCAGTACTTC.

V is TRBV27 and J is TRBJ1-1; TRBD1 matches 8 bases. Germline lookup yields CDR1 MNHEY and CDR2 SMNVEV (reference sequence). The CDR3 runs 14 residues. Unmatched junction bases numbered 7, after V lost 4 bases and J lost 6 bases. CDR3 protein: CASSWGQGAAEAFF. CDR3 sequence (DNA): TGTGCCAGCAGTTGGGGGCAGGGGGCCGCTGAAGCTTTCTTT.

V usage is TRBV11-3 and J usage is TRBJ2-1, with D possibly TRBD1 on 6 matching bases. This CDR3 is built from 16 residues. V was trimmed by 3 bases and J by 5 bases, leaving 17 bases between them. Looked up from germline, CDR1 is SGHNT and CDR2 is YENEEA. The CDR3: CASSFVSQGLDNEQFF. The CDR3 coding sequence is TGTGCCAGCAGCTTTGTGTCTCAGGGGTTGGACAATGAGCAGTTCTTC.

The rearrangement joins TRBV5-4 to TRBJ2-7; TRBD2 aligns across 8 bases. Looked up from germline, CDR1 is SGHNT and CDR2 is YYREEE (reference sequence). The CDR3 runs 17 residues. V shed 4 bases and J 3 bases; nucleotides not matched to a gene: 15. Written as DNA, the CDR3 is TGTGCCAGCAGCCTTTACGTGGGTAGCGGGATTTTCTACGAGCAGTACTTC. It translates to CASSLYVGSGIFYEQYF. The whole variable domain, remainder taken from reference TRBV5-4 and TRBJ2-7, is ETGVTQSPTHLIKTRGQQVTLRCSSQSGHNTVSWYQQALGQGPQFIFQYYREEENGRGNFPPRFSGLQFPNYSSELNVNALELDDSALYLCASSLYVGSGIFYEQYFGPGTRLTVT.

This chain uses TRBV6-2 or TRBV6-3 with TRBJ2-7; the D gene is possibly TRBD2 (5 bases). Trimming removed 1 base from V and 7 bases from J, with 20 bases in between. Germline-derived CDR1 and CDR2 are MNHEY and SVGEGT. There are 16 residues in the CDR3. CDR3 sequence: CASSYLASSQSGEQYF. The CDR3, as DNA: TGTGCCAGCAGTTACTTAGCGTCATCGCAGTCGGGGGAGCAGTACTTC.

The genes are TRBV18 and TRBJ1-1; 7 bases map to TRBD1. Unmatched junction bases numbered 6, after V lost 4 bases and J lost 1 base. CDR1 and CDR2 from the germline V gene are KGHSH and LQKENI. The CDR3 contains 15 residues. This chain's CDR3 is CASSHGQAQNTEAFF. As DNA, the CDR3 is TGTGCCAGCTCACACGGACAGGCCCAGAACACTGAAGCTTTCTTT.

V is TRBV7-9 and J is TRBJ1-3; D is uncertain. The germline gives CDR1 SEHNR, CDR2 FQNEAQ (reference sequence). This CDR3 is 12 amino acids long. V lost 5 bases and J lost 8, with 10 bases in between. In DNA form, the CDR3 reads TGTGCCAGCAGCCCGACGGGTGACACCATATATTTT. It encodes CASSPTGDTIYF.

This clone appeared once. The rearrangement joins TRBV25-1 to TRBJ1-1, with a possible D match to TRBD1 (6 bases). The V end was cut by 3 bases, the J end by 11 bases, with 19 bases between. The CDR3 contains 14 residues. Germline lookup yields CDR1 MGHDK and CDR2 SYGVNS. CDR3 DNA: TGTGCCAGCAGTGACAGGGTAACGCCAGGGGAGGCTTTCTTT. Its protein is CASSDRVTPGEAFF.

V is TRBV18 and J is TRBJ1-1; D may be TRBD1 (5 bases). This CDR3 comprises 15 residues. The germline V gene has CDR1 KGHSH and CDR2 LQKENI. Between the trimmed V and J ends, which lost 3 bases and 5 bases, there was a span of 16 bases. For the CDR3, the DNA is TGTGCCAGCTCACCGCGAAGGGGCGAGGAGACTGAAGCTTTCTTT. It translates to CASSPRRGEETEAFF.

The chain uses TRBV6-2 or TRBV6-3 and TRBJ1-6; 8 nucleotides match TRBD1. Unmatched junction bases numbered 9, after V lost 5 bases and J lost 6 bases. The CDR3 length is 16 residues. Germline values: CDR1 MNHEY, CDR2 SVGEGT. CDR3 nucleotides: TGTGCCAGCAGTGGGGACAGGCGGAAGATTAATTCACCCCTCCACTTT. Protein product: CASSGDRRKINSPLHF.

Sample share makes this clone medium-sized. The rearrangement uses TRBV20-1 and TRBJ1-2; D is unclear. CDR1 is DFQATT and CDR2 is SNEGSKA in the germline V gene (reference sequence). The CDR3 totals 17 residues. The V end was cut by 3 bases, the J end by 0 bases, with 20 bases between. CDR3 DNA: TGCAGTGCTAGTACCCCCCCCGAGGCAGACCCTAACTATGGCTACACCTTC. Its translation: CSASTPPEADPNYGYTF.

The CDR3 DNA follows: TGTGCCAGCATGAAGGGCAGGGGCATTGGCACCGGGGAGCTGTTTTTT. As protein: CASMKGRGIGTGELFF. The chain joins TRBV9 to TRBJ2-2; possibly TRBD1 for D (6 bases). V shed 6 bases and J shed 4 bases, with 19 bases lying between them. This CDR3 is built from 16 residues. Germline V gene data show CDR1 as SGDLS and CDR2 as YYNGEE.

This clone has a single count. The chain combines TRBV18 with TRBJ2-2; 9 bases fit TRBD1. Germline-derived CDR1 and CDR2 are KGHSH and LQKENI. Germline trimming cut 4 bases from V and 8 bases from J; bases unmatched to any gene: 11. The CDR3 is 16 amino acids. CDR3 DNA: TGTGCCAGCTCACGAACCGGGACAGGGACAGCGGGGGAGCTGTTTTTT. Protein product: CASSRTGTGTAGELFF.

This sequence joins TRBV12-3 or TRBV12-4 and TRBJ2-2; D gene uncertain. CDR3 size: 11 residues. V was pared by 5 bases and J by 11 bases, with 9 bases between. The chain's CDR3 is CASSIRKELFF. For the CDR3, the DNA is TGTGCCAGCAGTATCAGAAAAGAGCTGTTTTTT.

This clone was observed once. The chain links TRBV4-2 to TRBJ1-4; D unresolved. Trimming took off 8 bases at V and 3 bases at J, with 13 bases between the two ends. This CDR3 region has 14 residues. Germline V gives CDR1 LGHNA, CDR2 YNFKEQ. In DNA, the CDR3 is TGTGCCAGCGCCGTGGGAGGGCCTAATGAAAAACTGTTTTTT. As protein: CASAVGGPNEKLFF.

A few counts support this clone. V gene TRBV19 combines with J gene TRBJ2-6; D is unresolved. From germline, CDR1 is LNHDA and CDR2 SQIVND (reference sequence). Between the trimmed V and J ends, which lost 3 bases and 0 bases, there was a span of 15 bases. This CDR3 spans 18 amino acids. In DNA form, the CDR3 reads TGTGCCAGTAGTATGCAAGACACCGATTACTCTGGGGCCAACGTCCTGACTTTC. It yields the protein CASSMQDTDYSGANVLTF.

The chain links TRBV5-1 to TRBJ2-2, with 12 bases fitting TRBD2. After removal of 4 bases from V and 6 bases from J, the junction contained 7 bases not matched to a gene. This CDR3 comprises 16 residues. CDR1 is SGHRS, CDR2 YFSETQ, per germline. CDR3 region: CASSLTSGGPAGELFF. For the CDR3, the DNA is TGCGCCAGCAGCCTTACTAGCGGGGGGCCAGCCGGGGAGCTGTTTTTT.

This clone was found a few times. The chain carries TRBV7-2 and TRBJ2-7; D unresolved. The CDR3 sequence is 11 residues long. Germline V lookup: CDR1 SGHTA, CDR2 FQGNSA. V was shortened by 3 bases and J by 6 bases, with 6 bases between the two germline ends. The CDR3 sequence: CASSFKIEQYF. CDR3 DNA sequence: TGTGCCAGCAGCTTCAAAATCGAGCAGTACTTC.

This chain uses TRBV6-1 with TRBJ1-2, with a weak D call TRBD1 (5 bases). The CDR3 is 14 residues long. Per germline, CDR1 MNHNS and CDR2 SASEGT. Trimming removed 1 base from V and 8 bases from J, with 14 bases in between. The CDR3 here is CASSEGTYQGGYTF. DNA for the CDR3: TGTGCCAGCAGTGAAGGGACCTATCAGGGAGGCTACACCTTC.

The J gene is TRBJ2-5, the V gene TRBV5-1, with TRBD2 matching 8 bases. CDR3 length: 14 residues. The germline CDR1 and CDR2 sequences are SGHRS and YFSETQ. V trimming: 5 bases; J trimming: 2 bases; junction bases outside the gene matches: 5. The CDR3 is CASRAGAAQETQYF. CDR3 coding DNA: TGCGCCAGCAGAGCGGGGGCGGCTCAAGAGACCCAGTACTTC. The whole variable domain, remainder taken from reference TRBV5-1 and TRBJ2-5, is KAGVTQTPRYLIKTRGQQVTLSCSPISGHRSVSWYQQTPGQGLQFLFEYFSETQRNKGNFPGRFSGRQFSNSRSEMNVSTLELGDSALYLCASRAGAAQETQYFGPGTRLLVL.

This clone has a handful of counts. CDR3 DNA sequence: TGTGCCAGCAGCTCAGACGGGACAGGGGGCTCACCCCTCCACTTT. The encoded protein is CASSSDGTGGSPLHF. V gene TRBV6-5 combines with J gene TRBJ1-6; 12 bases line up with TRBD1. Germline-derived CDR1 and CDR2 are MNHEY and SVGAGI. V lost 6 bases, J lost 10 bases, and 7 bases stayed unmatched. The length of the CDR3 is 15 residues.

This rearrangement joins TRBV28 to TRBJ1-2, with 7 bases matching TRBD1. V lost 8 bases to trimming and J lost 2 bases; unmatched junction nucleotides: 8. This CDR3 is 14 amino acids long. Germline loops: CDR1 MDHEN, CDR2 SYDVKM. As DNA, the CDR3 is TGTGCCAGCGGAAGGGGGCGTCGAAACTATGGCTACACCTTC. Encoded protein: CASGRGRRNYGYTF.

V is TRBV11-1 and J is TRBJ1-1; weak D call: TRBD1 (6 bases). CDR3 length: 16 residues. The ends were cut back, 5 bases at V and 1 base at J, with 17 bases in the middle. CDR1 is SGHAT, CDR2 FQDESV, per germline (reference sequence). The CDR3 loop is CASSVSPSQGNTEAFF. CDR3 DNA sequence: TGTGCCAGCAGCGTCTCACCATCACAGGGGAACACTGAAGCTTTCTTT.

This chain joins TRBV19 and TRBJ2-3, with D unclear. Trimming removed 3 bases at V and 1 base at J, with 5 bases between. Germline V gene lookup returns CDR1 LNHDA and CDR2 SQIVND (reference sequence). The CDR3 has 13 residues. CDR3 in DNA: TGTGCCAGTAGTATCGCGGGCACAGATACGCAGTATTTT. Translating gives CASSIAGTDTQYF. Using reference TRBV19 and TRBJ2-3 for the parts outside the CDR3, the full variable domain is DGGITQSPKYLFRKEGQNVTLSCEQNLNHDAMYWYRQDPGQGLRLIYYSQIVNDFQKGDIAEGYSVSREKKESFPLTVTSAQKNPTAFYLCASSIAGTDTQYFGPGTRLTVL.

The genes are TRBV12-3 or TRBV12-4 and TRBJ2-3, with a possible D match to TRBD1 (6 bases). The CDR3 is 12 amino acids. Trimming removed 4 bases from V and 4 bases from J, with 6 bases in between. CDR3 sequence: CASSWGPDTQYF. The CDR3 bases are TGTGCCAGCAGTTGGGGGCCAGATACGCAGTATTTT.

A word on this clone: The same CDR3 also results from other DNA sequences found in this sample. V usage is TRBV7-3 and J usage is TRBJ1-1; D is uncertain. V dropped 4 bases and J dropped 0 bases, with 6 bases sitting between them. The V gene's germline CDR1 is SGHTA and CDR2 FQGTGA. This CDR3 is 13 amino acids long. The CDR3 DNA reads TGTGCCAGCAGCTCACAGATGAACACTGAAGCTTTCTTT. Amino acids: CASSSQMNTEAFF.